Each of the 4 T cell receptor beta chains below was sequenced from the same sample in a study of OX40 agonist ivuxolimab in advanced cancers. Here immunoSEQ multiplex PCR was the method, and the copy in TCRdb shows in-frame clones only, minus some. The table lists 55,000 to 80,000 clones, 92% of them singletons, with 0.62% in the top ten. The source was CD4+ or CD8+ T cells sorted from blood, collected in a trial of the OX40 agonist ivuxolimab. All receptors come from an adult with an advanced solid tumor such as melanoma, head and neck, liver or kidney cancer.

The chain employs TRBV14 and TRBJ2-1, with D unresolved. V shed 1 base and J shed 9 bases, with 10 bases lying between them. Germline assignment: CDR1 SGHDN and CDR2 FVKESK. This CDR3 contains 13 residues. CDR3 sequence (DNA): TGTGCCAGCAGCCAAGTAATTGGCGTTGAGCAGTTCTTC. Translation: CASSQVIGVEQFF.

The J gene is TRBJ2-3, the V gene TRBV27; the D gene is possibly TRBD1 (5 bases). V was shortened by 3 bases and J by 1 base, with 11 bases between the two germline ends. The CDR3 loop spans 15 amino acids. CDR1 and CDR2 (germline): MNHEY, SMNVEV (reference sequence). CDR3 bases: TGTGCCAGCAGTTTCCCCTCGACAGGCACAGATACGCAGTATTTT. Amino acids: CASSFPSTGTDTQYF.

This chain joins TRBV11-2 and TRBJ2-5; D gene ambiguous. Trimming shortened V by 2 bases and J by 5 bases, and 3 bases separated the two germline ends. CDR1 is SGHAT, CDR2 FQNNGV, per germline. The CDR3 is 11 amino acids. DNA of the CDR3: TGTGCCAGCAGCTTACATGAGACCCAGTACTTC. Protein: CASSLHETQYF. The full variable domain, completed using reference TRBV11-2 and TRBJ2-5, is EAGVAQSPRYKIIEKRQSVAFWCNPISGHATLYWYQQILGQGPKLLIQFQNNGVVDDSQLPKDRFSAERLKGVDSTLKIQPAKLEDSAVYLCASSLHETQYFGPGTRLLVL.

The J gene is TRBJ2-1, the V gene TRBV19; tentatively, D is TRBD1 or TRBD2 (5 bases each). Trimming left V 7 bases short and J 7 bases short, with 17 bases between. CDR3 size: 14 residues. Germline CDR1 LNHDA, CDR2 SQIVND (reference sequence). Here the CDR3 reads CASNSGTEKNEQFF. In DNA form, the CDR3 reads TGTGCCAGTAATTCGGGGACGGAAAAGAATGAGCAGTTCTTC.